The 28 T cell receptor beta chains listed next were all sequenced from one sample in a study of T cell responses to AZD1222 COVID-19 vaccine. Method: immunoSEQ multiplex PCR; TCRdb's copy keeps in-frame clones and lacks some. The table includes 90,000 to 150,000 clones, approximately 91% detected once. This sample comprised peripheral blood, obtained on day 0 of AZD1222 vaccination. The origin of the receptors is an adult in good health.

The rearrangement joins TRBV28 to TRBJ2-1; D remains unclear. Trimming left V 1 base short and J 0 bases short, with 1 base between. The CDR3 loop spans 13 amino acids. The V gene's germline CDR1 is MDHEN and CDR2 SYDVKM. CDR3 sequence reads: CASSLYSYNEQFF. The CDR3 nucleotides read TGTGCCAGCAGTTTATACTCCTACAATGAGCAGTTCTTC.

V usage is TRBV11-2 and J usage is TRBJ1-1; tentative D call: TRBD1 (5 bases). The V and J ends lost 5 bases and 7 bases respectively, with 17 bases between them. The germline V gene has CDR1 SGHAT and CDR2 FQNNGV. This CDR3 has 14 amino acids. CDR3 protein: CASSPAPRGGEAFF. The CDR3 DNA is TGTGCCAGCAGCCCCGCGCCGCGTGGGGGTGAAGCTTTCTTT.

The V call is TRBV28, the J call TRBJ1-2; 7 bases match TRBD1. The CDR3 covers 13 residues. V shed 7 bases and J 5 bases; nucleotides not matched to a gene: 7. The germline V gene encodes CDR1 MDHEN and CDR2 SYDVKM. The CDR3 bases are TGTGCCAGCACAAGACAGGGATTTTATGGCTACACCTTC. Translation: CASTRQGFYGYTF.

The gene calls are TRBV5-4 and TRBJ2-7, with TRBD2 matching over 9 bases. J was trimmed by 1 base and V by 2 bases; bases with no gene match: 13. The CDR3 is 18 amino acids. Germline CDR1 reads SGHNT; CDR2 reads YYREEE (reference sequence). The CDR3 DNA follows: TGTGCCAGCAGCTTTGGGGGATCCGCGGGAGGGTTATCCTACGAGCAGTACTTC. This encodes CASSFGGSAGGLSYEQYF.

The CDR3, as DNA: TGTGCCAGCAGTGCCGGGTTTGGGGATTCACCCCTCCACTTT. Amino acids: CASSAGFGDSPLHF. The rearrangement links TRBV25-1 to TRBJ1-6; D is unclear. Deletions cut 4 bases from V and 8 bases from J, with 12 bases between. Germline CDR1 MGHDK, CDR2 SYGVNS. The CDR3 has 14 amino acids.

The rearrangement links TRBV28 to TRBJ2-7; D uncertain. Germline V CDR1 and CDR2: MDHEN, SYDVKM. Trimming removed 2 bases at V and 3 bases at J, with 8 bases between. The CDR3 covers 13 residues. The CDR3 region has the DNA TGTGCCAGCAGTTTAAACAGACGCTACGAGCAGTACTTC. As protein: CASSLNRRYEQYF.

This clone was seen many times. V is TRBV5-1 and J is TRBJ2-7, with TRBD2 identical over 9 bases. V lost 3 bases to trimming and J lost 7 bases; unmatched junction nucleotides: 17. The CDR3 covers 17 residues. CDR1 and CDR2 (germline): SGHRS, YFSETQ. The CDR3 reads CASSSRASGTEVGEQYF. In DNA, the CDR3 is TGCGCCAGCAGCTCGAGGGCTAGCGGGACCGAGGTGGGGGAGCAGTACTTC.

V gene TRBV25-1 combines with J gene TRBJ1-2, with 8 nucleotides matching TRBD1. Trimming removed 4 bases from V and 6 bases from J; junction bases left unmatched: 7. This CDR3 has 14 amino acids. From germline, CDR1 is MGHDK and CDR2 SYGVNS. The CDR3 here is CASSVRTGYNGYTF. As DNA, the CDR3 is TGTGCCAGCAGTGTTCGGACAGGGTATAATGGCTACACCTTC.

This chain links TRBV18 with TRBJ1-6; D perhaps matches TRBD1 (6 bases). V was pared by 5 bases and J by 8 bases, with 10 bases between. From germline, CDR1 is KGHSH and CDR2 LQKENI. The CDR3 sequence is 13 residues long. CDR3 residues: CASSSYRDSPLHF. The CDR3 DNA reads TGTGCCAGCTCATCCTACAGGGATTCACCCCTCCACTTT.

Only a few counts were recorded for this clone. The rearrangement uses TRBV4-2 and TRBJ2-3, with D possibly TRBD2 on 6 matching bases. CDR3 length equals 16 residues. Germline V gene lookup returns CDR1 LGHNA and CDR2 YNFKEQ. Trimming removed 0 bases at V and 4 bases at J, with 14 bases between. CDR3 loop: CASSQDLGSLADTQYF. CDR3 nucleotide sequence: TGTGCCAGCAGCCAAGACCTCGGGAGTCTGGCAGATACGCAGTATTTT.

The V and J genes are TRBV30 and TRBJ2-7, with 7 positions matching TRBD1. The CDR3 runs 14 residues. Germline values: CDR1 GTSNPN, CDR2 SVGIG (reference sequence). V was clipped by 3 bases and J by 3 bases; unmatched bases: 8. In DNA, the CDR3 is TGTGCCTGGAGACGACAGGGAACGAACTACGAGCAGTACTTC. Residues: CAWRRQGTNYEQYF.

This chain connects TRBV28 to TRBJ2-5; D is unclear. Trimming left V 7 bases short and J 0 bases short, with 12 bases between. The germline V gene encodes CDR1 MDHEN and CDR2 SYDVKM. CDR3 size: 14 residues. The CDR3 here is CASTLTRYQETQYF. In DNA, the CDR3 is TGTGCCAGCACCCTTACACGGTACCAAGAGACCCAGTACTTC.

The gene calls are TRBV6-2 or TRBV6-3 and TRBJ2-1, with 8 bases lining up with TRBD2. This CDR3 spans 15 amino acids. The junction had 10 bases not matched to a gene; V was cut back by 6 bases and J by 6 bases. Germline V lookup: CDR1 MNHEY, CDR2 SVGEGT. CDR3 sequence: CASSRRAGGSNEQFF. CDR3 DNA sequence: TGTGCCAGCAGCCGGCGGGCGGGAGGAAGCAATGAGCAGTTCTTC.

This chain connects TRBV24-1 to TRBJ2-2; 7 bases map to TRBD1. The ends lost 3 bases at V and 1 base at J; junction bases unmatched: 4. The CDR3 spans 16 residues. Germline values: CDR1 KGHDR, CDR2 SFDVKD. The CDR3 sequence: CATSDRAGGNTGELFF. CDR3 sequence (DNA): TGTGCCACCAGTGATCGGGCAGGGGGGAACACCGGGGAGCTGTTTTTT.

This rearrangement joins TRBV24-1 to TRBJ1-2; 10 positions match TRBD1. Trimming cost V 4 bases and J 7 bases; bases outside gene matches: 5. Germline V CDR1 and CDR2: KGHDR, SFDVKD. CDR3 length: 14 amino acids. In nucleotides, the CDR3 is TGTGCCACCAGTGACCTGGGGGACAGGGGTGGCTACACCTTC. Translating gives CATSDLGDRGGYTF.

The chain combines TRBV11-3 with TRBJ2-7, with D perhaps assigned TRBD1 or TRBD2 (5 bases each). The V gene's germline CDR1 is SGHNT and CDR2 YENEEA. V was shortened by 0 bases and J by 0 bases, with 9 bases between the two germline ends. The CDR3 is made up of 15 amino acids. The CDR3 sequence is CASSLEAGSSYEQYF. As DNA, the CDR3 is TGTGCCAGCAGCTTAGAAGCAGGGAGCTCCTACGAGCAGTACTTC.

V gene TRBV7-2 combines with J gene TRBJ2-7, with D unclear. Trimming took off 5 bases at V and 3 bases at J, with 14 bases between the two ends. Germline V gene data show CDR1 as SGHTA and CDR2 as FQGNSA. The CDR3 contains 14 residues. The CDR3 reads CASSPVGQIYEQYF. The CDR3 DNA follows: TGTGCCAGCAGCCCCGTCGGGCAGATCTACGAGCAGTACTTC. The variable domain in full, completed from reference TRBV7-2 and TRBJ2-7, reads GAGVSQSPSNKVTEKGKDVELRCDPISGHTALYWYRQSLGQGLEFLIYFQGNSAPDKSGLPSDRFSAERTGGSVSTLTIQRTQQEDSAVYLCASSPVGQIYEQYFGPGTRLTVT.

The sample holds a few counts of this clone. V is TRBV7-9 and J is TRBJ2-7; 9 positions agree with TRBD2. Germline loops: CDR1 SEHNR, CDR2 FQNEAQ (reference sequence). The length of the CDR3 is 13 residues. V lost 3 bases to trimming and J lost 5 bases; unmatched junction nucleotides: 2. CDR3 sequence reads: CASSLTSGHEQYF. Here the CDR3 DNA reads TGTGCCAGCAGCTTGACTAGCGGCCACGAGCAGTACTTC.

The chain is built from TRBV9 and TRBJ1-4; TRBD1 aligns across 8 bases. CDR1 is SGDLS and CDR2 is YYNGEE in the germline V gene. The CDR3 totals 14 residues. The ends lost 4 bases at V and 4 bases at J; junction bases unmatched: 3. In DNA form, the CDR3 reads TGTGCCAGCAGCTGGGGACAGGTTAATGAAAAACTGTTTTTT. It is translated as CASSWGQVNEKLFF.

CDR3: CASSSGGGNEQFF. CDR3 nucleotides: TGTGCCAGCAGCTCCGGGGGGGGCAATGAGCAGTTCTTC. The genes are TRBV7-9 and TRBJ2-1; TRBD2 matches 8 bases. Per germline, CDR1 SEHNR and CDR2 FQNEAQ (reference sequence). J gave up 6 bases and V 4 bases, and 2 bases lay outside the gene matches. This CDR3 is built from 13 residues.

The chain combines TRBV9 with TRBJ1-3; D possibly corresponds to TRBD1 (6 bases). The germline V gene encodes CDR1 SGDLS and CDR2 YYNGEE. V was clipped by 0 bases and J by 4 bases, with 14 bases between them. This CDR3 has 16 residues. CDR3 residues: CASSVDGSGGGNTIYF. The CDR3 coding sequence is TGTGCCAGCAGCGTAGACGGGAGCGGGGGCGGAAACACCATATATTTT.

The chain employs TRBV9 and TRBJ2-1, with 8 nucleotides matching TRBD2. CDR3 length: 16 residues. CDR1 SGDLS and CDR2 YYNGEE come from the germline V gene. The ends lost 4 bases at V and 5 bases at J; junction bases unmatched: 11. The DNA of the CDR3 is TGTGCCAGCAGCCTCAGAAGAGCGGGAGCGAACAATGAGCAGTTCTTC. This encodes CASSLRRAGANNEQFF.

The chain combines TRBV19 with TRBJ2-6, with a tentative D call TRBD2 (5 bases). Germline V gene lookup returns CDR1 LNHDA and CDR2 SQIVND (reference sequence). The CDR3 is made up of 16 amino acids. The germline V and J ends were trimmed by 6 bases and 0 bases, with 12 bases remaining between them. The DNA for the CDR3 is TGTGCCAGTAGGAGGTCGGGGAGCTCTGGGGCCAACGTCCTGACTTTC. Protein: CASRRSGSSGANVLTF.

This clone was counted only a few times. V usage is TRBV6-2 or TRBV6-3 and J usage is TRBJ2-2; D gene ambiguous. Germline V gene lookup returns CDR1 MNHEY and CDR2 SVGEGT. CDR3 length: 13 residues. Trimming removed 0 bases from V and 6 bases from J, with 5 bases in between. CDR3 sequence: CASSYSSAGELFF. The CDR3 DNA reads TGTGCCAGCAGTTACTCATCGGCCGGGGAGCTGTTTTTT.

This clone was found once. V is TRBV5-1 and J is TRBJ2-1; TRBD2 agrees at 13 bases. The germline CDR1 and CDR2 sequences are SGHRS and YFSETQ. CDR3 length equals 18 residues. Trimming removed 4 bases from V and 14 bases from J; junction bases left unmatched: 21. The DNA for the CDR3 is TGCGCCAGCAGCATACCGGGACAGGGAGGGACTAGCGGGAATATGAAGTTCTTC. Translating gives CASSIPGQGGTSGNMKFF.

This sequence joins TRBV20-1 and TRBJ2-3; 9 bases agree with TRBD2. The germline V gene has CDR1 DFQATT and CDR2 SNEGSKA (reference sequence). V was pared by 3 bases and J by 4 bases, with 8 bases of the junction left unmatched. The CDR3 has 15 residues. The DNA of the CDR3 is TGCAGTGCTAGTCGGGGAGCGGGAGGCGCAGATACGCAGTATTTT. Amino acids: CSASRGAGGADTQYF.

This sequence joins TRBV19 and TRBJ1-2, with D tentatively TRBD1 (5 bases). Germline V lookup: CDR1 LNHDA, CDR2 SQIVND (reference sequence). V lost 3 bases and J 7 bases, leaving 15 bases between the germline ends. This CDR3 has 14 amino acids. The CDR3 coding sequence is TGTGCCAGTAGTATTGACAGTTCCATCGGTGGCTACACCTTC. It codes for CASSIDSSIGGYTF.

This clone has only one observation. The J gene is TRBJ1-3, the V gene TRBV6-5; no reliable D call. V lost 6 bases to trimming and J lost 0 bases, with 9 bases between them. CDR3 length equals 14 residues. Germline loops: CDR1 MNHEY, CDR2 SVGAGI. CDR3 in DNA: TGTGCCAGCAGCTTGACGGTCTCTGGAAACACCATATATTTT. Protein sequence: CASSLTVSGNTIYF.